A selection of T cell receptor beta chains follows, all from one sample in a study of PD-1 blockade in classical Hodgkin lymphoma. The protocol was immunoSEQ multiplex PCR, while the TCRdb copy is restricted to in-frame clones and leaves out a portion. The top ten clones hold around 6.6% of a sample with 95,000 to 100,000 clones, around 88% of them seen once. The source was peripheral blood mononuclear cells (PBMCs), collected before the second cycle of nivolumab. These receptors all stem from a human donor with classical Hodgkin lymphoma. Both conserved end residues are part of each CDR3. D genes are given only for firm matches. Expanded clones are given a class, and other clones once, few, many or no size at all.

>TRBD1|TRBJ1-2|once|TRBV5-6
CASSLGQGTGYTF
TGTGCCAGCAGCTTGGGACAGGGCACGGGCTACACCTTC
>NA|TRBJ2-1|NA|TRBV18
CASSPANIQGGEQFF
TGTGCCAGCTCACCCGCGAACATTCAAGGGGGTGAGCAGTTCTTC
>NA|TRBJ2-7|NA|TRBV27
CASSLWSGGWEQYF
TGTGCCAGCAGCCTCTGGAGCGGAGGGTGGGAGCAGTACTTC
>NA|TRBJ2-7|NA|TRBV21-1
CASSKGREYYEQYF
TGTGCCAGCAGCAAGGGTAGAGAATACTACGAGCAGTACTTC
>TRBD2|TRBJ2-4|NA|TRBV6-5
CASTAGDIQYF
TGTGCCAGCACAGCGGGGGACATTCAGTACTTC
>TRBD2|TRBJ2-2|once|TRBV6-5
CASSLAGGRTGELFF
TGTGCCAGCAGTCTAGCGGGGGGGCGGACCGGGGAGCTGTTTTTT
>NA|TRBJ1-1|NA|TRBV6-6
CASSNRPNTEAFF
TGTGCCAGCAGTAACCGACCTAACACTGAAGCTTTCTTT
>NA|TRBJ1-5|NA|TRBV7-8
CAVRGGENQPQHF
TGTGCCGTGCGAGGAGGGGAAAATCAGCCCCAGCATTTT
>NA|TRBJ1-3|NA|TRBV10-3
CAIGQRSSGNTIYF
TGTGCCATAGGCCAACGTAGCTCTGGAAACACCATATATTTT
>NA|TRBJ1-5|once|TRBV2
CASSDPSSNQPQHF
TGTGCCAGCAGCGACCCTTCTAGCAATCAGCCCCAGCATTTT
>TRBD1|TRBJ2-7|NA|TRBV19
CASSRTGGSRASYEQYF
TGTGCCAGTAGCCGGACAGGGGGCTCCAGGGCCTCCTACGAGCAGTACTTC
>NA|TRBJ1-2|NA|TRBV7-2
CASSLTPQGSYTF
TGTGCCAGCAGCTTAACCCCACAGGGCTCATACACCTTC
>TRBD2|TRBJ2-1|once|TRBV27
CASSPHSGGPPFYGSYNEQFF
TGTGCCAGCAGTCCGCATAGCGGGGGGCCCCCGTTTTACGGCTCCTACAATGAGCAGTTCTTC
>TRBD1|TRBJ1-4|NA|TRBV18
CASSPLPGTGGEKLFF
TGTGCCAGCTCACCTCTCCCCGGGACAGGGGGAGAAAAACTGTTTTTT
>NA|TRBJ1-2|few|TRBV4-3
CASSQGSQEPYGYTF
TGCGCCAGCAGCCAGGGGTCACAGGAACCTTATGGCTACACCTTC
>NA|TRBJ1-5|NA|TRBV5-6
CASSLARAAGNQPQHF
TGTGCCAGCAGCTTGGCCCGGGCGGCGGGCAATCAGCCCCAGCATTTT
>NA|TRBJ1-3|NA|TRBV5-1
CASSLEGVGNTIYF
TGCGCCAGCAGCCTGGAAGGGGTTGGAAACACCATATATTTT
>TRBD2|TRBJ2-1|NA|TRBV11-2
CASSLDQAGGPTNFYNEQFF
TGTGCCAGCAGCTTAGATCAAGCGGGGGGCCCCACTAACTTTTACAATGAGCAGTTCTTC
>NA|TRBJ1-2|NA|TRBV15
CATSRDRMGYGYTF
TGTGCCACCAGCAGAGATCGAATGGGCTATGGCTACACCTTC
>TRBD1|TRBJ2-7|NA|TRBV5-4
CASSFPGQSSYEQYF
TGTGCCAGCAGCTTCCCGGGACAGAGTTCCTACGAGCAGTACTTC
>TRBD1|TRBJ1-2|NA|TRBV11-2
CASSLDRAGGRGYTF
TGTGCCAGCAGCTTAGATCGGGCAGGGGGAAGGGGCTACACCTTC
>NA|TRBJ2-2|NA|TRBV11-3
CASRSGYTGELFF
TGTGCCAGCAGGTCCGGGTACACCGGGGAGCTGTTTTTT
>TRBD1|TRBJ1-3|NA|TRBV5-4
CASSSGGTGRGNTIYF
TGTGCCAGCAGCTCGGGTGGGACAGGTCGCGGAAACACCATATATTTT
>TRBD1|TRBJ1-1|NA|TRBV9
CASSEGQGASEAFF
TGTGCCAGCAGCGAGGGACAGGGGGCTTCTGAAGCTTTCTTT
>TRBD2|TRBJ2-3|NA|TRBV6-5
CASSHSSGIGTDTQYF
TGTGCCAGCAGTCACTCTAGCGGGATAGGCACAGATACGCAGTATTTT
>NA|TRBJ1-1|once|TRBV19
CASSMARNTEAFF
TGTGCCAGTAGTATGGCACGGAACACTGAAGCTTTCTTT
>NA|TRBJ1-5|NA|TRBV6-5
CASRTHRDGNQPQHF
TGTGCCAGCAGAACCCACAGGGATGGCAATCAGCCCCAGCATTTT
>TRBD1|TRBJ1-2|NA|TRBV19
CASSTTGTGVYGYTF
TGTGCCAGTTCGACAACCGGGACAGGAGTTTATGGCTACACCTTC
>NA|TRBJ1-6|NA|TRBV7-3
CASSHGEGDFSPLHF
TGTGCCAGCAGCCACGGAGAGGGGGATTTTTCACCCCTCCACTTT
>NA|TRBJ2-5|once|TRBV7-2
CASSLGSWYQETQYF
TGTGCCAGCAGCTTAGGGTCCTGGTACCAAGAGACCCAGTACTTC
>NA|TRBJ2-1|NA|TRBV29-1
CSVGLQAGYNEQFF
TGCAGCGTTGGGCTCCAGGCGGGGTACAATGAGCAGTTCTTC
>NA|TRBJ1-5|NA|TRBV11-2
CASSLDRRGTQPQHF
TGTGCCAGCAGCTTAGACCGAAGGGGCACTCAGCCCCAGCATTTT
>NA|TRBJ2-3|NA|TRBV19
CASSIGWGPSTDTQYF
TGTGCCAGTAGTATAGGGTGGGGACCAAGCACAGATACGCAGTATTTT
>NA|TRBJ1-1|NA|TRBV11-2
CASSSSIGTVFEAFF
TGTGCCAGCAGCTCCTCGATTGGGACGGTGTTTGAAGCTTTCTTT
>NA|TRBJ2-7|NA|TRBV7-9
CASSLDWDYEQYF
TGTGCCAGCAGCTTAGACTGGGACTACGAGCAGTACTTC
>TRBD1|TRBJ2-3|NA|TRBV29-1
CSVVLGTGVGDTQYF
TGCAGCGTTGTATTGGGGACAGGGGTGGGAGATACGCAGTATTTT
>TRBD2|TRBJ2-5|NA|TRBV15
CATSRDGGAGEETQYF
TGTGCCACCAGCAGAGACGGGGGGGCGGGCGAAGAGACCCAGTACTTC
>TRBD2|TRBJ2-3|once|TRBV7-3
CASSLIPGGRSDTQYF
TGTGCCAGCAGCTTAATTCCGGGGGGGCGGTCAGATACGCAGTATTTT
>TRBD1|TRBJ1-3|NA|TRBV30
CAWSPDRTGRFAGNTIYF
TGTGCCTGGAGTCCAGATAGGACAGGGAGATTTGCGGGAAACACCATATATTTT
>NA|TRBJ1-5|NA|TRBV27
CASSLSVRNQPQHF
TGTGCCAGCAGTTTATCGGTCCGCAATCAGCCCCAGCATTTT